One and the same sample provided the 29 T cell receptor beta chains below, sequenced in a study of identical twins. TCRdb reprocessed the 5' RACE reads via MiXCR and lists one record per CDR3 protein. Of 640,000 or so distinct CDR3 sequences listed, 5.5% to 6.5% are singletons. The sequenced sample was naive T cells sorted from blood. The receptors were gathered from a man aged 18 to 30 in good health.

This clonotype turned up a few times. The J gene is TRBJ1-1, the V gene TRBV6-6; D might be TRBD1 (6 bases). The V end lost 8 bases, the J end lost 4 bases, and 8 bases lay between the germline ends. This CDR3 contains 11 residues. Germline CDR1 is MNHNY and CDR2 is SVGAGI (reference sequence). This CDR3 is CASAGVTEAFF. Here the CDR3 DNA reads TGTGCCAGCGCAGGGGTCACTGAAGCTTTCTTT.

In this sample, this clonotype turned up a few times. The CDR3: CAISGTSGRSNTGELFF. The CDR3 DNA reads TGTGCCATCAGTGGGACTAGCGGGAGATCTAACACCGGGGAGCTGTTTTTT. The V and J genes are TRBV10-3 and TRBJ2-2; 13 bases line up with TRBD2. With V trimmed by 4 bases and J by 2 bases, 4 bases remained unmatched. The CDR3 is 17 residues long. Germline V gene sequence: CDR1 ENHRY, CDR2 SYGVKD.

The chain combines TRBV27 with TRBJ2-2; D is uncertain. V lost 4 bases, J lost 6 bases, and 12 bases lay in between. There are 14 residues in the CDR3. Per the germline V gene, CDR1 is MNHEY and CDR2 is SMNVEV (reference sequence). The CDR3, as DNA: TGTGCCAGCAGTTACGTCATCCGGTCCGGGGAGCTGTTTTTT. Protein product: CASSYVIRSGELFF.

The chain recombines TRBV5-1 with TRBJ1-1; D may be TRBD1 (5 bases). Germline CDR1 and CDR2: SGHRS and YFSETQ. The CDR3 contains 13 residues. Trimming took 5 bases from V and 4 from J, leaving 12 bases between them. The chain's CDR3 is CASRNPGGTEAFF. The DNA for the CDR3 is TGCGCCAGCAGGAACCCCGGGGGCACTGAAGCTTTCTTT.

This clonotype showed up many times. The chain uses TRBV4-1 and TRBJ1-1; 7 bases map to TRBD1. The V gene end was trimmed by 2 bases and the J gene end by 5 bases; junction bases not matched to a gene: 5. The CDR3 totals 14 residues. CDR1 is MGHRA and CDR2 is YSYEKL in the germline V gene. The DNA of the CDR3 is TGCGCCAGCAGCCAAAGACAGGGCCCAACTGAAGCTTTCTTT. Translated, it gives CASSQRQGPTEAFF.

Worth noting for this clonotype: This clone may be a read error of a much larger clone one base away. CDR3 sequence (DNA): TGCGCCAGCAGACCCGGGGGCTCCTACAATGAGCGGTTCTTC. Translating it yields CASRPGGSYNERFF. The chain couples TRBV4-3 to TRBJ2-1, with D perhaps assigned TRBD1 or TRBD2 (6 bases each). CDR3 length: 14 amino acids. Germline-derived CDR1 and CDR2 are LGHNA and YSLEER.

A few counts support this clonotype. The chain couples TRBV4-1 to TRBJ2-7; 13 bases are a match to TRBD2. This CDR3 spans 15 amino acids. V shed 3 bases, J shed 4 bases, and the junction held 3 bases outside the gene matches. Germline values: CDR1 MGHRA, CDR2 YSYEKL. DNA for the CDR3: TGCGCCAGCAGCCAGGGACTAGCGGGAAGATACGAGCAGTACGTC. This sequence encodes CASSQGLAGRYEQYV.

The V gene is TRBV29-1, the J gene TRBJ1-1; 7 bases line up with TRBD1. Looked up from germline, CDR1 is SQVTM and CDR2 is ANQGSEA. The CDR3 loop spans 13 amino acids. Trimming cost V 4 bases and J 3 bases; bases outside gene matches: 5. The CDR3 DNA sequence: TGCAGCGTTGGAAGGGGGCGCGACACTGAAGCTTTCTTT. As protein: CSVGRGRDTEAFF.

This clonotype was seen ten or more times. The genes are TRBV12-3 or TRBV12-4 and TRBJ2-7, with 12 positions matching TRBD2. The CDR3 extends over 15 amino acids. Losses at the gene ends were 2 bases for V and 6 bases for J; bases not matched to a gene: 5. The CDR3 DNA follows: TGTGCCAGCAGTTTACAACTAGCGGGAGGCGGCGAGCAGTACTTC. Protein product: CASSLQLAGGGEQYF.

This clonotype was observed many times. This chain uses TRBV7-9 with TRBJ1-1, with TRBD1 as a possible D gene (5 bases). The V gene's germline CDR1 is SEHNR and CDR2 FQNEAQ (reference sequence). V shed 5 bases and J shed 1 base, with 17 bases lying between them. CDR3 length equals 16 residues. The CDR3 here is CASSAGGGRGNTEAFF. The CDR3, as DNA: TGTGCCAGCAGCGCTGGGGGAGGTAGAGGGAACACTGAAGCTTTCTTT.

V is TRBV5-1 and J is TRBJ2-2, with TRBD1 as a possible D gene (6 bases). The germline V gene has CDR1 SGHRS and CDR2 YFSETQ. CDR3 length equals 14 residues. Trimming stripped 3 bases from V and 5 bases from J, with 11 bases between. The CDR3 DNA reads TGCGCCAGCAGCTCCGGACAGTTTACCGGGGAGCTGTTTTTT. Translated: CASSSGQFTGELFF.

This clonotype was recorded many times. V and J are TRBV20-1 and TRBJ2-2; a possible D gene is TRBD2 (6 bases). This CDR3 is 13 amino acids long. V lost 6 bases and J 4 bases, leaving 12 bases between the germline ends. Germline V CDR1 and CDR2: DFQATT, SNEGSKA (reference sequence). The DNA for the CDR3 is TGCAGTGCCCGGACTAATCCCACCGGGGAGCTGTTTTTT. It encodes CSARTNPTGELFF.

The chain combines TRBV5-1 with TRBJ2-1; possible D gene TRBD2, 5 bases. The CDR3 has 14 residues. Germline V gene lookup returns CDR1 SGHRS and CDR2 YFSETQ. Trimming removed 1 base from V and 6 bases from J, with 11 bases in between. CDR3 nucleotides: TGCGCCAGCAGCTTGTATGGCAGCGGCAATGAGCAGTTCTTC. As protein: CASSLYGSGNEQFF.

This clonotype was counted at least ten times. The chain carries TRBV20-1 and TRBJ2-3; D possibly corresponds to TRBD2 (5 bases). The CDR3 runs to 14 residues. Per the germline V gene, CDR1 is DFQATT and CDR2 is SNEGSKA (reference sequence). The V and J ends lost 6 bases and 4 bases respectively, with 17 bases between them. This chain's CDR3 is CSAPGKTISDTQYF. The CDR3 nucleotides read TGCAGTGCCCCCGGAAAGACTATCTCAGATACGCAGTATTTT.

For this clonotype: The conserved phenylalanine or tryptophan is not found at the CDR3 terminus, so this likely reflects a read error. The rearrangement links TRBV10-2 to TRBJ2-1, with D tentatively TRBD2 (6 bases). The germline CDR1 and CDR2 sequences are WSHSY and SAAADI. Trimming took 5 bases from V and 3 from J, leaving 11 bases between them. There are 14 residues in the CDR3. Written as DNA, the CDR3 is TGCGCCAGCAGTCACTTAGCGGTCTACAATGAGCAGTTCTCC. This encodes CASSHLAVYNEQFS.

This clonotype came up many times. The rearrangement links TRBV5-1 to TRBJ1-2, with 7 bases fitting TRBD1. With 4 bases clipped from V and 1 base from J, the junction kept 1 base outside the gene matches. Per germline, CDR1 SGHRS and CDR2 YFSETQ. This CDR3 region has 13 residues. The CDR3 DNA reads as TGCGCCAGCAGCCAGGGGGATAACTATGGCTACACCTTC. Translated: CASSQGDNYGYTF.

The rearrangement uses TRBV30 and TRBJ2-1; TRBD1 might be the D (6 bases). From germline, CDR1 is GTSNPN and CDR2 SVGIG (reference sequence). The CDR3 has 14 amino acids. V was trimmed by 4 bases and J by 12 bases, leaving 22 bases between them. The CDR3 reads CAWTHGIQGRRQFF. For the CDR3, the DNA is TGTGCCTGGACCCATGGGATACAGGGACGAAGGCAGTTCTTC.

This clonotype was observed many times. The chain combines TRBV12-3 or TRBV12-4 with TRBJ2-2; D perhaps matches TRBD2 (5 bases). This CDR3 region has 15 residues. V gave up 2 bases and J gave up 4 bases, with 11 bases separating them. CDR3 in DNA: TGTGCCAGCAGTTTAACCCAAACTAGCACCGGGGAGCTGTTTTTT. This sequence encodes CASSLTQTSTGELFF.

This clonotype was found many times. The gene calls are TRBV5-1 and TRBJ2-1, with a possible D match to TRBD2 (6 bases). Germline V gene sequence: CDR1 SGHRS, CDR2 YFSETQ. V was cut by 2 bases and J by 5 bases, with 8 bases left in between. This CDR3 spans 13 amino acids. In nucleotides, the CDR3 is TGCGCCAGCAGCTTTCTAGCGAACAATGAGCAGTTCTTC. The encoded protein is CASSFLANNEQFF.

The chain uses TRBV12-3 or TRBV12-4 and TRBJ2-1; the D is unclear. The CDR3 is 11 amino acids. Trimming removed 6 bases at V and 8 bases at J, with 8 bases between. The CDR3 coding sequence is TGTGCCAGCAGCCCGGCGGATGAGCAGTTCTTC. This gives the protein CASSPADEQFF.

The CDR3 DNA reads as TGTGCCAGCAGCCAAAATCCAAGCGGGAGTTTGTTCTTC. It translates to CASSQNPSGSLFF. V usage is TRBV3-1 and J usage is TRBJ2-1, with 8 bases fitting TRBD2. The CDR3 length is 13 residues. Germline V gene sequence: CDR1 LGHDT, CDR2 YNNKEL (reference sequence). Trimming cost V 2 bases and J 15 bases; bases outside gene matches: 9.

This clonotype was observed at least ten times. The V gene is TRBV15, the J gene TRBJ2-3; D remains unclear. Deletions cut 0 bases from V and 6 bases from J, with 16 bases between. The CDR3 runs 16 residues. The germline V gene encodes CDR1 LNHNV and CDR2 YYDKDF (reference sequence). CDR3 in DNA: TGTGCCACCAGCAGAGATAGGTCTACCCCGACGGATACGCAGTATTTT. Protein product: CATSRDRSTPTDTQYF.

This clonotype has ten or more counts. J is TRBJ2-1 and V is TRBV10-1; D remains unclear. This CDR3 has 16 residues. Trimming removed 5 bases at V and 4 bases at J, with 18 bases between. In germline, CDR1 is WNHNN, CDR2 SYGVQD (reference sequence). The CDR3 loop reads CASSSRSSAAYNEQFF. The CDR3 DNA reads TGCGCCAGCAGTTCCCGATCCTCCGCAGCATACAATGAGCAGTTCTTC.

This clonotype appeared a few times. The genes are TRBV29-1 and TRBJ2-3; 9 nucleotides match TRBD2. J lost 6 bases, V lost 5 bases, and 9 bases had no gene match. Germline values: CDR1 SQVTM, CDR2 ANQGSEA. CDR3 length equals 14 residues. The CDR3 is CSVNSGSVSDTQYF. CDR3 in DNA: TGCAGCGTTAATAGCGGGAGTGTATCTGATACGCAGTATTTT.

This clonotype occurred many times. The V call is TRBV20-1, the J call TRBJ2-3; D is unresolved. Trimming stripped 4 bases from V and 1 base from J, with 6 bases between. The CDR3 is made up of 12 amino acids. CDR1 DFQATT and CDR2 SNEGSKA come from the germline V gene (reference sequence). CDR3 sequence (DNA): TGCAGTGCTAATACAGGCACAGATACGCAGTATTTT. Protein: CSANTGTDTQYF.

The V call is TRBV6-2 or TRBV6-3, the J call TRBJ2-7; D is unclear. V was clipped by 8 bases and J by 2 bases, with 4 bases between them. CDR1 and CDR2 (germline): MNHEY, SVGEGT. The CDR3 totals 10 residues. For the CDR3, the DNA is TGTGCCAGCGGACCCTACGAGCAGTACTTC. Protein sequence: CASGPYEQYF.

This clonotype has only a few counts. The chain couples TRBV20-1 to TRBJ1-5; D is undetermined. V shed 4 bases and J shed 4 bases, with 8 bases lying between them. In germline, CDR1 is DFQATT, CDR2 SNEGSKA (reference sequence). The CDR3 sequence is 12 residues long. The DNA for the CDR3 is TGCAGTGCTATCGGGCTAAATCAGCCCCAGCATTTT. It yields the protein CSAIGLNQPQHF.

This clonotype was found many times. The V and J genes are TRBV5-1 and TRBJ2-7; the D gene is possibly TRBD2 (6 bases). Trimming shortened V by 4 bases and J by 5 bases, and 13 bases separated the two germline ends. Germline loops: CDR1 SGHRS, CDR2 YFSETQ. CDR3 size: 13 residues. CDR3 sequence reads: CASSPGVWDEQYF. DNA of the CDR3: TGCGCCAGCAGCCCGGGGGTCTGGGACGAGCAGTACTTC.

Only a few counts were recorded for this clonotype. The V and J genes are TRBV5-6 and TRBJ2-5, with 15 bases aligning to TRBD2. CDR1 and CDR2 (germline): SGHDT, YYEEEE. The CDR3 runs to 16 residues. Trimming at V came to 4 bases and at J to 6 bases, leaving 7 bases not matched to a gene. The CDR3 is CASSIWTSGRAKTQYF. The CDR3 DNA sequence: TGTGCCAGCAGCATCTGGACTAGCGGGAGGGCGAAGACCCAGTACTTC.